This record covers a single TCR beta chain. The antigen remains undetermined. The data derive from a study of OX40 agonist ivuxolimab in advanced cancers. The overall study: An anti-OX40 (CD134) antibody with agonistic activity, ivuxolimab, was administered to patients. Patients undergoing dose escalation presented with hepatocellular carcinoma, melanoma, renal cell or head and neck cancer. General study results and limits: Averaging showed that CD8+ T cells had more expanded clones than CD4+ did.

The CDR3 runs 12 residues. Germline-derived CDR1 and CDR2 are SGHTA and FQGNSA. Trimming shortened V by 1 base and J by 8 bases, and 8 bases separated the two germline ends. The repertoire was sequenced with immunoSEQ multiplex PCR; TCRdb's copy has only in-frame clones and lacks some. The profile covers approximately 74,000 clones, with about 80% appearing a single time and approximately 2.3% taken by the ten largest. The chain is built from TRBV7-2 and TRBJ1-1; D remains unclear. Specimen: CD4+ or CD8+ T cells sorted from blood, collected in a trial of the OX40 agonist ivuxolimab. This receptor was obtained from an adult with an advanced solid tumor such as melanoma, head and neck, liver or kidney cancer. CDR3 nucleotide sequence: TGTGCCAGCAGCTTAGTGGTGCGGGAAGCTTTCTTT. It is translated as CASSLVVREAFF.